This T cell receptor (beta chain) originates from a study of blood T cell repertoires in COVID-19. The CDR3 consists of 14 residues. V gave up 8 bases and J gave up 2 bases; unmatched junction bases: 5. From germline, CDR1 is SGHTA and CDR2 FQGNSA. This clone was counted between two and nine times. TCRdb keeps only in-frame clones here, not all; method: immunoSEQ multiplex PCR. This table holds 160,000 or so clones, roughly 75% found once. Material: peripheral blood. This receptor was taken from a man aged 70 or older with active or convalescent COVID-19. The chain carries TRBV7-2 and TRBJ2-5, with 10 nucleotides matching TRBD1. The CDR3 DNA is TGTGCCAGCTCGCGGGACAGGGGACAAGAGACCCAGTACTTC. It yields the protein CASSRDRGQETQYF.